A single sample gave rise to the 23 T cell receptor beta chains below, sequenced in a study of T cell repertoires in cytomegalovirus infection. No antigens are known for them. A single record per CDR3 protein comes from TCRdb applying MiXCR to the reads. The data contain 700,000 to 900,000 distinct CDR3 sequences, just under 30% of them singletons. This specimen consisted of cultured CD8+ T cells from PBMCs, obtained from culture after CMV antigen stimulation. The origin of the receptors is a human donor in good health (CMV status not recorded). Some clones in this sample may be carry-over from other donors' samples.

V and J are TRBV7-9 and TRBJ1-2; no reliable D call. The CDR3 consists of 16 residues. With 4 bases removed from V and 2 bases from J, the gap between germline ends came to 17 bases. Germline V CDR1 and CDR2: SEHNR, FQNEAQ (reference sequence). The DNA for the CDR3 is TGTGCCAGCAGCTCCCTGCGAGACGTGGAGAACTATGGCTACACCTTC. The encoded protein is CASSSLRDVENYGYTF. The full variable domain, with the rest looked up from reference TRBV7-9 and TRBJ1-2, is DTGVSQNPRHKITKRGQNVTFRCDPISEHNRLYWYRQTLGQGPEFLTYFQNEAQLEKSRLLSDRFSAERPKGSFSTLEIQRTEQGDSAMYLCASSSLRDVENYGYTFGSGTRLTVV.

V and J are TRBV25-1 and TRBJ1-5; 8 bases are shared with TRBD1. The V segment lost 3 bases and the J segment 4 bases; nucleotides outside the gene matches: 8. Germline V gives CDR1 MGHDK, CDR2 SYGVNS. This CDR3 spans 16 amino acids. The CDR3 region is CASSESRTGPNQPQHF. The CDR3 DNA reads TGTGCCAGCAGTGAGTCCAGGACAGGGCCAAATCAGCCCCAGCATTTT.

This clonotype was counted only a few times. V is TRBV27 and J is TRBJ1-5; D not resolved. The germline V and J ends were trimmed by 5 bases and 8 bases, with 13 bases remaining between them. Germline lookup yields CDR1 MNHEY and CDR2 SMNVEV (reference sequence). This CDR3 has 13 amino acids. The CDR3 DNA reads TGTGCCAGCAGTAACGGACTTGGAAAGCCCCAGCATTTT. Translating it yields CASSNGLGKPQHF.

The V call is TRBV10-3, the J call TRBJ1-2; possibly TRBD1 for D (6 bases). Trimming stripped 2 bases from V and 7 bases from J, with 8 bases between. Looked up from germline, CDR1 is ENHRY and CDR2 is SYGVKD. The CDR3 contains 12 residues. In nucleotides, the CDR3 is TGTGCCATCAGTGAGGACAGGACTGGCTACACCTTC. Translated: CAISEDRTGYTF.

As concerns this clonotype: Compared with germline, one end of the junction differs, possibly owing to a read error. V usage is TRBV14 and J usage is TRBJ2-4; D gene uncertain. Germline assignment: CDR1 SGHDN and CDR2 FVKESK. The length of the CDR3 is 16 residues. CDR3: CASNQASSVAKNIQYF. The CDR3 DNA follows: TGTGCCAGCAACCAAGCATCTTCCGTAGCCAAAAACATTCAGTACTTC.

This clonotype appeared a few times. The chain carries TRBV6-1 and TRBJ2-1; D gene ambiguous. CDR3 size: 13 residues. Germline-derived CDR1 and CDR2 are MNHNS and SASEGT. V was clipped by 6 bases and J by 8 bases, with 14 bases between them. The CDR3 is CASSSTLADEQFF. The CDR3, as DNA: TGTGCCAGCAGCTCTACCTTAGCAGATGAGCAGTTCTTC.

CDR3: CASSSSWLMITF. In nucleotides, the CDR3 is TGTGCCAGCAGCTCCTCCTGGCTTATGATCACCTTC. The rearrangement links TRBV7-9 to TRBJ1-2; D remains ambiguous. Germline V gives CDR1 SEHNR, CDR2 FQNEAQ (reference sequence). The CDR3 totals 12 residues. Trimming took 4 bases from V and 13 from J, leaving 16 bases between them.

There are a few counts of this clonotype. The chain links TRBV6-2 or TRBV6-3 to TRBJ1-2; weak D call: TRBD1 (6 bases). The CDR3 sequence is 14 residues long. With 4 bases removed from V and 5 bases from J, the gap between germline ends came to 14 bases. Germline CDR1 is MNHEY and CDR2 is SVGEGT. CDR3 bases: TGTGCCAGCAGTTGGGGGCCAGGGTGGTATGGCTACACCTTC. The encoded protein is CASSWGPGWYGYTF.

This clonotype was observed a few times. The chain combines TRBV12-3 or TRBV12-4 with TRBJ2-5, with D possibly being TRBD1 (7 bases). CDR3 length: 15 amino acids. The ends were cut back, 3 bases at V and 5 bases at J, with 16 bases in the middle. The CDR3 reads CASSLEGAGSETQYF. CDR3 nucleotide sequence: TGTGCCAGCAGTTTGGAGGGGGCAGGGTCTGAGACCCAGTACTTC.

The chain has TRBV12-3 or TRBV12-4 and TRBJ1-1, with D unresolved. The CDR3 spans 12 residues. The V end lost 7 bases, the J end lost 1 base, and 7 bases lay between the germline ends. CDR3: CASTKGNTEAFF. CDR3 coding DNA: TGTGCCAGCACTAAGGGGAACACTGAAGCTTTCTTT.

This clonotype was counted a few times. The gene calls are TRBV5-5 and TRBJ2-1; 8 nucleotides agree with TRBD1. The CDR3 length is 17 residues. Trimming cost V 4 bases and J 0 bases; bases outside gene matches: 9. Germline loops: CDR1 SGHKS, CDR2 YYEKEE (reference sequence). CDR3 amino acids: CASSPGQAHLSYNEQFF. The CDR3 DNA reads TGTGCCAGCAGCCCGGGACAGGCACATCTCTCCTACAATGAGCAGTTCTTC.

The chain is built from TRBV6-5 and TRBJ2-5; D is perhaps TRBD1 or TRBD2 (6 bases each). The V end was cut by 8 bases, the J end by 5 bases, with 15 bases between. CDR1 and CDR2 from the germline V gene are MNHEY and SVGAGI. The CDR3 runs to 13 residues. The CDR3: CASQEGGEETQYF. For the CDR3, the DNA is TGTGCCAGCCAGGAGGGGGGTGAGGAGACCCAGTACTTC.

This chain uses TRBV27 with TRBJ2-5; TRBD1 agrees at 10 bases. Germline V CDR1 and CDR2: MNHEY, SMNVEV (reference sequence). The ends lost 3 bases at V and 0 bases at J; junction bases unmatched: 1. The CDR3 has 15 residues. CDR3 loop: CASSFGTGDQETQYF. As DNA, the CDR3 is TGTGCCAGCAGTTTCGGGACAGGGGACCAAGAGACCCAGTACTTC.

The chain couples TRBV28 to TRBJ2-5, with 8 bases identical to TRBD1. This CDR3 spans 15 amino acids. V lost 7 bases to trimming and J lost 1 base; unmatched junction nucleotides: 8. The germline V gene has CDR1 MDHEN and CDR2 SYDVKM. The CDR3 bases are TGTGCCAGCATCCCCGGGACAGGACCCCAAGAGACCCAGTACTTC. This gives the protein CASIPGTGPQETQYF.

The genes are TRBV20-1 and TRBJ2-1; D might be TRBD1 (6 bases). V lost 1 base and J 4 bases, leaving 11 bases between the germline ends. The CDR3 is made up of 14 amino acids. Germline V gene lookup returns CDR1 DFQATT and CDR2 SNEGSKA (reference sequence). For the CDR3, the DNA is TGCAGTGCTAGAGTCCCGAGGGGGTACAATGAGCAGTTCTTC. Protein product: CSARVPRGYNEQFF.

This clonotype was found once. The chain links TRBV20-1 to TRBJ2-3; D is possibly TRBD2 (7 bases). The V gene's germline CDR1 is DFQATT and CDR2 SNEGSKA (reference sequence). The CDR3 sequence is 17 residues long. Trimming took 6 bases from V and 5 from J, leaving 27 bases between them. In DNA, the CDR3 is TGCAGTGCCAAGCGGACGTCCGGGGCAAGGGGGGGAGATACGCAGTATTTT. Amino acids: CSAKRTSGARGGDTQYF.

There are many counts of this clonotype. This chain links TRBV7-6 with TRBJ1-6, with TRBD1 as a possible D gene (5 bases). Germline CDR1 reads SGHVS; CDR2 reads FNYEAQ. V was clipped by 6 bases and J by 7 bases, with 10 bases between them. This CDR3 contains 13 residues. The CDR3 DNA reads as TGTGCCAGCAGAACTACAGGAAATTCACCCCTCCACTTT. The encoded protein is CASRTTGNSPLHF.

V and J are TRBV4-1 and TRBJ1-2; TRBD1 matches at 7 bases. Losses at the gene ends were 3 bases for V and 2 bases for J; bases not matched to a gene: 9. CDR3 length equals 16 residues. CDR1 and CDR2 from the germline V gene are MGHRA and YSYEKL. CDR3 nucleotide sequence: TGCGCCAGCAGCCATCGACAGGGCCGCTCAAACTATGGCTACACCTTC. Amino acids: CASSHRQGRSNYGYTF.

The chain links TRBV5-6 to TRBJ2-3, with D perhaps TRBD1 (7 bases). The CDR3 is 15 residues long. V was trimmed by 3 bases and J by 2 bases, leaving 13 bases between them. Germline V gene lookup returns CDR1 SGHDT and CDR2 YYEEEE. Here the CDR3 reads CASSSGDSYTDTQYF. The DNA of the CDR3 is TGTGCCAGCAGCTCGGGGGACAGCTACACAGATACGCAGTATTTT. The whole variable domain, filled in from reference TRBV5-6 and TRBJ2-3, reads DAGVTQSPTHLIKTRGQQVTLRCSPKSGHDTVSWYQQALGQGPQFIFQYYEEEERQRGNFPDRFSGHQFPNYSSELNVNALLLGDSALYLCASSSGDSYTDTQYFGPGTRLTVL.

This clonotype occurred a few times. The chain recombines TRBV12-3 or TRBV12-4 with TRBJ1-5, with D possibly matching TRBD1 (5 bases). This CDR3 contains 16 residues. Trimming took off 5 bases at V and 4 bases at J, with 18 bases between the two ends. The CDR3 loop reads CASSLWGVASNQPQHF. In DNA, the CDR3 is TGTGCCAGCAGTCTTTGGGGGGTTGCGAGTAATCAGCCCCAGCATTTT.

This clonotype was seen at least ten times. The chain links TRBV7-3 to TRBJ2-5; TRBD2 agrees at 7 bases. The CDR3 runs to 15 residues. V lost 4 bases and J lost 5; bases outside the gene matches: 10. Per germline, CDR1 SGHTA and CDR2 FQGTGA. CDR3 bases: TGTGCCAGCAGCTCGGGACGGGCCGGGAGGGAGACCCAGTACTTC. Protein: CASSSGRAGRETQYF.

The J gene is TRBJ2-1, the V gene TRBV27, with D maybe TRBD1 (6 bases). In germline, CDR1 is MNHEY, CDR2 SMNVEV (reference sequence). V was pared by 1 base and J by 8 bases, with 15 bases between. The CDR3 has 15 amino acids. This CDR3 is CASSLLHTGRDEQFF. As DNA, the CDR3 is TGTGCCAGCAGTTTATTGCACACAGGGCGGGATGAGCAGTTCTTC.

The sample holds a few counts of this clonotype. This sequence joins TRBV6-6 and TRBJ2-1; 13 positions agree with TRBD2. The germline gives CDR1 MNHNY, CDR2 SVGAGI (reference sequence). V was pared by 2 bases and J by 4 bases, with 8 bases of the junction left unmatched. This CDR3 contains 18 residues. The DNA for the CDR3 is TGTGCCAGCAGTTACCCAGGACTAGCGGGGGAACGTTACAATGAGCAGTTCTTC. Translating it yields CASSYPGLAGERYNEQFF.